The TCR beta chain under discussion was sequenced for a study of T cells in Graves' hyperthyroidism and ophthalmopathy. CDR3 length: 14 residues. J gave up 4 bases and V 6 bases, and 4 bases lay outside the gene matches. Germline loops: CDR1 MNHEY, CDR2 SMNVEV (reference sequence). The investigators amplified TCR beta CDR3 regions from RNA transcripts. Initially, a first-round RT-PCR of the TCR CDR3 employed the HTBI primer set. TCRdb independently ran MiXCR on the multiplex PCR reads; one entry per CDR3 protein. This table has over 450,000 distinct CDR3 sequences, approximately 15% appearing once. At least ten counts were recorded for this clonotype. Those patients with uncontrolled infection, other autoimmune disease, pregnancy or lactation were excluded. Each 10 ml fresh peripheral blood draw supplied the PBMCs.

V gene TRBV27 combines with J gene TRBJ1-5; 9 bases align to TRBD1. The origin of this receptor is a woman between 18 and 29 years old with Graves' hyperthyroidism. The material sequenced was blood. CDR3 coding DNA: TGTGCCAGCAGCTCGGGACAGGGTAATCAGCCCCAGCATTTT. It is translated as CASSSGQGNQPQHF.